This T cell receptor beta chain appears in the sequencing data of a study of breast tumors, draining lymph nodes, adjacent tissues. TCRdb reanalysed the multiplex PCR reads using MiXCR and keeps one entry per CDR3 protein. The top ten hold roughly 11% of the sample, which has roughly 32,000 distinct CDR3 sequences, 36% seen once. The germline V gene has CDR1 ENHRY and CDR2 SYGVKD. CDR3 length: 12 amino acids. The V end was cut by 9 bases, the J end by 6 bases, with 12 bases between. Sequenced input: breast tumor tissue. V usage is TRBV10-3 and J usage is TRBJ2-1; tentative D call: TRBD1 (6 bases). This TCR was sampled from a female donor with breast cancer. Some clones in this sample may be carry-over from other donors' samples. The CDR3: CAMAQDSNEQFF. Written as DNA, the CDR3 is TGTGCCATGGCGCAGGACAGCAATGAGCAGTTCTTC.